The next 5 T cell receptor beta chains were all read from a single sample in a study of T cells in Graves' hyperthyroidism and ophthalmopathy. Amplification of TCR beta CDR3 regions was performed using RNA transcripts as template. The study used the HTBI primer set for a first-round RT-PCR of the TCR CDR3. TCRdb redid the calling of the multiplex PCR reads with MiXCR, one entry per CDR3 protein. Of 600,000 to 700,000 distinct CDR3 sequences in the sample, nearly 45% were seen once. The sequencing input was peripheral blood or thyroid tissue (not recorded which). The origin of the receptors is an adult man with Graves' disease, either hyperthyroidism or ophthalmopathy (not recorded which).

The chain is built from TRBV29-1 and TRBJ2-5, with 8 bases identical to TRBD1. The CDR3 is 14 residues long. From germline, CDR1 is SQVTM and CDR2 ANQGSEA. The junction had 13 bases not matched to a gene; V was cut back by 4 bases and J by 9 bases. The CDR3 region has the DNA TGCAGCGTTGGGACAGGGATTTCCAATCAGCCCCAGTACTTC. Translation gives CSVGTGISNQPQYF.

As DNA, the CDR3 is TGCAGCGTTGAAGCACATGGACGAGTGGGCTACGAGCAGTACTTC. Translating it yields CSVEAHGRVGYEQYF. The chain has TRBV29-1 and TRBJ2-7; no definite D call. V shed 1 base and J shed 3 bases, with 16 bases lying between them. CDR1 and CDR2 from the germline V gene are SQVTM and ANQGSEA. This CDR3 has 15 amino acids.

The V gene is TRBV7-3, the J gene TRBJ2-3; the match to TRBD2 covers 7 bases. CDR1 is SGHTA and CDR2 is FQGTGA in the germline V gene. The CDR3 is 14 amino acids. V lost 3 bases, J lost 2 bases, and 2 bases stayed unmatched. The CDR3 spells CASSLGLTTDTQYF. The DNA of the CDR3 is TGTGCCAGCAGCTTGGGACTAACCACAGATACGCAGTATTTT.

This chain connects TRBV19 to TRBJ1-2; TRBD1 matches at 10 bases. Looked up from germline, CDR1 is LNHDA and CDR2 is SQIVND (reference sequence). The CDR3 sequence is 13 residues long. V trimming: 7 bases; J trimming: 10 bases; junction bases outside the gene matches: 9. CDR3: CASTTRDRGVYTF. The CDR3 DNA is TGTGCCAGTACCACCCGGGACAGGGGCGTCTACACCTTC.

This chain joins TRBV6-5 and TRBJ2-7; 11 positions agree with TRBD2. Per germline, CDR1 MNHEY and CDR2 SVGAGI. The V segment lost 1 base and the J segment 7 bases; nucleotides outside the gene matches: 9. The CDR3 is 16 residues long. The CDR3: CASSYFTSGRGREQYF. CDR3 coding DNA: TGTGCCAGCAGTTACTTTACTAGCGGGAGAGGTCGGGAGCAGTACTTC.